The 27 T cell receptor beta chains in this list originate from one sample, sequenced in a study of cytomegalovirus exposure and HLA in healthy donors. The assay was immunoSEQ multiplex PCR, and TCRdb's table has in-frame clones only and misses some. Of approximately 220,000 clones listed, about 89% are singletons. The sequenced sample consisted of PBMCs. These receptors were obtained from a woman aged 18-29 years in good health and CMV-seronegative.

The chain carries TRBV11-2 and TRBJ2-3; TRBD1 is a possible D gene (5 bases). The length of the CDR3 is 15 residues. In germline, CDR1 is SGHAT, CDR2 FQNNGV. Trimming cost V 5 bases and J 3 bases, with 15 bases left between them. The CDR3, as DNA: TGTGCCAGCAGCCCCAACCCAGGGTTAACAGATACGCAGTATTTT. Residues: CASSPNPGLTDTQYF.

This chain uses TRBV2 with TRBJ2-1; 8 bases align to TRBD2. The CDR3 consists of 12 residues. After removal of 6 bases from V and 8 bases from J, the junction contained 3 bases not matched to a gene. The V gene's germline CDR1 is SNHLY and CDR2 FYNNEI. The CDR3 loop is CASSLTSDEQFF. In nucleotides, the CDR3 is TGTGCCAGCAGCTTGACTAGCGATGAGCAGTTCTTC.

The rearrangement joins TRBV30 to TRBJ2-5; 14 bases are a match to TRBD2. The CDR3 runs 16 residues. The germline V gene encodes CDR1 GTSNPN and CDR2 SVGIG (reference sequence). J gave up 3 bases and V 4 bases, and 7 bases lay outside the gene matches. The CDR3: CAWTLTSGRAEETQYF. Here the CDR3 DNA reads TGTGCCTGGACTCTGACTAGCGGGAGGGCGGAAGAGACCCAGTACTTC.

This clone was picked up one time. Other DNA sequences in this specimen translate into the identical CDR3. The rearrangement joins TRBV6-5 to TRBJ1-1, with D unresolved. The V gene lost 6 bases and the J gene lost 3 bases, with 5 bases spanning the gap. Germline loops: CDR1 MNHEY, CDR2 SVGAGI. This CDR3 has 11 amino acids. In DNA form, the CDR3 reads TGTGCCAGCAGCCGGGACACTGAAGCTTTCTTT. As protein: CASSRDTEAFF.

The rearrangement links TRBV9 to TRBJ2-7; possible D gene TRBD1, 6 bases. The V end lost 1 base, the J end lost 2 bases, and 10 bases lay between the germline ends. Per germline, CDR1 SGDLS and CDR2 YYNGEE. CDR3 size: 14 residues. This chain's CDR3 is CASSVRAGAYEQYF. The CDR3 DNA is TGTGCCAGCAGCGTACGAGCAGGGGCCTACGAGCAGTACTTC.

The rearrangement links TRBV2 to TRBJ1-6, with 7 bases fitting TRBD1. From germline, CDR1 is SNHLY and CDR2 FYNNEI. The CDR3 covers 14 residues. Germline trimming cut 4 bases from V and 7 bases from J; bases unmatched to any gene: 4. The CDR3 loop is CASSGDRDNSPLHF. Written as DNA, the CDR3 is TGTGCCAGCAGTGGAGACAGGGACAATTCACCCCTCCACTTT. Using reference TRBV2 and TRBJ1-6 for the parts outside the CDR3, the full variable domain is EPEVTQTPSHQVTQMGQEVILRCVPISNHLYFYWYRQILGQKVEFLVSFYNNEISEKSEIFDDQFSVERPDGSNFTLKIRSTKLEDSAMYFCASSGDRDNSPLHFGNGTRLTVT.

The chain combines TRBV2 with TRBJ2-2, with 7 bases that match TRBD1. Losses at the gene ends were 8 bases for V and 2 bases for J; bases not matched to a gene: 8. From germline, CDR1 is SNHLY and CDR2 FYNNEI. This CDR3 is 15 amino acids long. In DNA form, the CDR3 reads TGTGCCAGCTCCCGGACAGGTGTCAACACCGGGGAGCTGTTTTTT. Its protein product is CASSRTGVNTGELFF.

This clone has only one observation. This chain links TRBV6-6 with TRBJ2-7; 9 bases line up with TRBD2. The trim removed 8 bases at V and 5 bases at J, leaving 16 bases unmatched. Germline V lookup: CDR1 MNHNY, CDR2 SVGAGI (reference sequence). CDR3 length equals 16 residues. The CDR3 here is CASSSPSGTRPNEQYF. CDR3 in DNA: TGTGCCAGCTCCTCCCCTAGCGGGACCCGTCCTAACGAGCAGTACTTC.

This clone was seen only once. The J gene is TRBJ2-2, the V gene TRBV5-4; D is unresolved. V was shortened by 1 base and J by 6 bases, with 10 bases between the two germline ends. This CDR3 spans 14 amino acids. Germline loops: CDR1 SGHNT, CDR2 YYREEE (reference sequence). DNA of the CDR3: TGTGCCAGCAGCTTGAGCACCTTTGCCGGGGAGCTGTTTTTT. This codes for CASSLSTFAGELFF.

This chain links TRBV2 with TRBJ2-1, with 10 nucleotides matching TRBD2. The ends lost 6 bases at V and 0 bases at J; junction bases unmatched: 11. CDR1 and CDR2 from the germline V gene are SNHLY and FYNNEI. The CDR3 loop spans 18 amino acids. CDR3 in DNA: TGTGCCAGCAGCCTCCGGACTAGCGGCCAGAGCTCCTACAATGAGCAGTTCTTC. This translates into CASSLRTSGQSSYNEQFF.

This clone was detected a few times. Other DNA sequences of this sample code for an identical CDR3. The chain joins TRBV29-1 to TRBJ1-2; TRBD1 is a possible D gene (6 bases). CDR3 length: 10 amino acids. The germline CDR1 and CDR2 sequences are SQVTM and ANQGSEA. Trimming took 6 bases from V and 4 from J, leaving 6 bases between them. The CDR3 bases are TGCAGCGTCAGGGGCTATGGCTACACCTTC. Translating gives CSVRGYGYTF. Full variable domain (remainder filled in from reference TRBV29-1 and TRBJ1-2): SAVISQKPSRDICQRGTSLTIQCQVDSQVTMMFWYRQQPGQSLTLIATANQGSEATYESGFVIDKFPISRPNLTFSTLTVSNMSPEDSSIYLCSVRGYGYTFGSGTRLTVV.

The V and J genes are TRBV5-4 and TRBJ1-2, with a tentative D call TRBD1 (5 bases). V was cut by 4 bases and J by 4 bases, with 17 bases left in between. CDR1 SGHNT and CDR2 YYREEE come from the germline V gene (reference sequence). This CDR3 has 15 residues. CDR3 in amino acids: CASSLEVTGGYGYTF. The CDR3 coding sequence is TGTGCCAGCAGCCTCGAGGTCACCGGGGGCTATGGCTACACCTTC.

This clone has just one count. V gene TRBV7-9 combines with J gene TRBJ1-1, with D uncertain. Germline lookup yields CDR1 SEHNR and CDR2 FQNEAQ (reference sequence). This CDR3 spans 13 amino acids. Trimming removed 3 bases at V and 4 bases at J, with 9 bases between. CDR3: CASSLGPSTEAFF. The CDR3 nucleotides read TGTGCCAGCAGCTTGGGCCCGAGCACTGAAGCTTTCTTT. Complete variable domain (other parts from reference TRBV7-9 and TRBJ1-1): DTGVSQNPRHKITKRGQNVTFRCDPISEHNRLYWYRQTLGQGPEFLTYFQNEAQLEKSRLLSDRFSAERPKGSFSTLEIQRTEQGDSAMYLCASSLGPSTEAFFGQGTRLTVV.

J is TRBJ1-1 and V is TRBV6-5, with D tentatively TRBD1 (5 bases). Trimming shortened V by 4 bases and J by 4 bases, and 10 bases separated the two germline ends. CDR1 is MNHEY and CDR2 is SVGAGI in the germline V gene. The CDR3 is made up of 13 amino acids. CDR3 sequence (DNA): TGTGCCAGCAGTTGGGCGGGGGGCACTGAAGCTTTCTTT. Residues: CASSWAGGTEAFF.

The chain couples TRBV27 to TRBJ1-5; D gene uncertain. The CDR3 consists of 15 residues. Germline V gene lookup returns CDR1 MNHEY and CDR2 SMNVEV (reference sequence). V lost 0 bases and J 1 base, leaving 7 bases between the germline ends. CDR3 DNA: TGTGCCAGCAGTTTATCAGCGGGGAGCAATCAGCCCCAGCATTTT. This codes for CASSLSAGSNQPQHF.

V usage is TRBV4-2 and J usage is TRBJ2-7, with 11 positions matching TRBD2. The CDR3 is 19 residues long. Germline loops: CDR1 LGHNA, CDR2 YNFKEQ. V was pared by 2 bases and J by 6 bases, with 18 bases of the junction left unmatched. The DNA for the CDR3 is TGTGCCAGCAGCCAACTCCTTAGCGGGAGGGCCCCGAACCGGGGCGAGCAGTACTTC. Translated: CASSQLLSGRAPNRGEQYF.

The chain recombines TRBV27 with TRBJ2-5, with D tentatively TRBD1 (5 bases). Between the trimmed V and J ends, which lost 8 bases and 11 bases, there was a span of 21 bases. The germline gives CDR1 MNHEY, CDR2 SMNVEV (reference sequence). The CDR3 loop spans 13 amino acids. The CDR3 protein is CASRPPFTGQQYF. The DNA of the CDR3 is TGTGCCAGCCGGCCCCCCTTTACAGGTCAGCAGTACTTC.

V gene TRBV25-1 combines with J gene TRBJ1-1, with 10 bases identical to TRBD1. V shed 5 bases, J shed 11 bases, and the junction held 11 bases outside the gene matches. This CDR3 comprises 14 residues. Germline V gene data show CDR1 as MGHDK and CDR2 as SYGVNS. CDR3 sequence: CASSYHGGTGVAFF. The CDR3, as DNA: TGTGCCAGCAGTTACCACGGAGGGACAGGGGTGGCTTTCTTT.

This sequence joins TRBV5-6 and TRBJ2-5, with D possibly being TRBD2 (5 bases). Germline CDR1 reads SGHDT; CDR2 reads YYEEEE. This CDR3 is built from 14 residues. With 1 base removed from V and 1 base from J, the gap between germline ends came to 8 bases. This CDR3 reads CASSLSAGQETQYF. The CDR3 nucleotides read TGTGCCAGCAGCTTGTCGGCGGGCCAAGAGACCCAGTACTTC.

The chain carries TRBV18 and TRBJ1-1, with TRBD1 matching 12 bases. The CDR3 is made up of 16 amino acids. Looked up from germline, CDR1 is KGHSH and CDR2 is LQKENI. Unmatched junction bases numbered 6, after V lost 2 bases and J lost 5 bases. The CDR3 nucleotides are TGTGCCAGCTCACCATTCTCGGGACAGGGGGCGACTGAAGCTTTCTTT. Amino acids: CASSPFSGQGATEAFF.

The chain combines TRBV2 with TRBJ1-1; TRBD1 matches 7 bases. Trimming at V came to 4 bases and at J to 3 bases, leaving 14 bases not matched to a gene. The CDR3 contains 17 residues. The germline V gene has CDR1 SNHLY and CDR2 FYNNEI. The CDR3 DNA reads TGTGCCAGCAGTGTCCGAATATCTACAGGGGAAGACACTGAAGCTTTCTTT. It encodes CASSVRISTGEDTEAFF.

The chain carries TRBV5-1 and TRBJ1-5; a possible D gene is TRBD1 (5 bases). Germline V gives CDR1 SGHRS, CDR2 YFSETQ. V was clipped by 2 bases and J by 5 bases, with 8 bases between them. This CDR3 comprises 13 residues. The CDR3 DNA follows: TGCGCCAGCAGCTTCGGAGGGGATCAGCCCCAGCATTTT. Protein sequence: CASSFGGDQPQHF.

A few counts support this clone. V and J are TRBV27 and TRBJ2-7; D is unresolved. Trimming left V 6 bases short and J 3 bases short, with 12 bases between. The CDR3 has 13 residues. CDR1 is MNHEY and CDR2 is SMNVEV in the germline V gene (reference sequence). The CDR3 region is CASSSPLFYEQYF. DNA of the CDR3: TGTGCCAGCAGCTCCCCCCTCTTCTACGAGCAGTACTTC.

V and J are TRBV28 and TRBJ2-1; 7 positions agree with TRBD2. Per the germline V gene, CDR1 is MDHEN and CDR2 is SYDVKM. With 7 bases clipped from V and 7 bases from J, the junction kept 7 bases outside the gene matches. The CDR3 is 13 amino acids. CDR3 sequence (DNA): TGTGCCAGCACCAAGCGGGACCTTAATGAGCAGTTCTTC. This codes for CASTKRDLNEQFF.

This chain joins TRBV5-1 and TRBJ1-1; 9 bases fit TRBD1. J lost 6 bases, V lost 4 bases, and 10 bases had no gene match. The germline V gene encodes CDR1 SGHRS and CDR2 YFSETQ. The CDR3 contains 15 residues. CDR3 loop: CASSPGTGIGAEAFF. CDR3 nucleotides: TGCGCCAGCAGCCCCGGGACAGGGATTGGCGCTGAAGCTTTCTTT. Supplemented by reference TRBV5-1 and TRBJ1-1, the full variable domain reads KAGVTQTPRYLIKTRGQQVTLSCSPISGHRSVSWYQQTPGQGLQFLFEYFSETQRNKGNFPGRFSGRQFSNSRSEMNVSTLELGDSALYLCASSPGTGIGAEAFFGQGTRLTVV.

The CDR3 sequence: CASAPQGTLPNEQFF. CDR3 bases: TGTGCCAGCGCCCCTCAGGGAACTTTACCCAATGAGCAGTTCTTC. J is TRBJ2-1 and V is TRBV6-1; a possible D gene is TRBD1 (5 bases). Germline loops: CDR1 MNHNS, CDR2 SASEGT. This CDR3 comprises 15 residues. Trimming removed 8 bases at V and 6 bases at J, with 20 bases between.

The chain combines TRBV5-1 with TRBJ2-7, with D possibly matching TRBD1 (6 bases). V was clipped by 4 bases and J by 2 bases, with 16 bases between them. The CDR3 consists of 15 residues. Germline-derived CDR1 and CDR2 are SGHRS and YFSETQ. The CDR3 reads CASSTSLGTPYEQYF. In DNA, the CDR3 is TGCGCCAGCAGCACCTCCCTCGGGACACCCTACGAGCAGTACTTC. Looking up the rest from reference TRBV5-1 and TRBJ2-7 gives the full variable domain: KAGVTQTPRYLIKTRGQQVTLSCSPISGHRSVSWYQQTPGQGLQFLFEYFSETQRNKGNFPGRFSGRQFSNSRSEMNVSTLELGDSALYLCASSTSLGTPYEQYFGPGTRLTVT.